This is a list of T cell receptor beta chains from one sample in a study of blood T cell repertoires in COVID-19. Sequencing used immunoSEQ multiplex PCR; TCRdb keeps in-frame clones, though not all of them. Of 200,000 to 300,000 clones listed, about 90% were seen once; the top ten hold under 3%. Sequencing was carried out using peripheral blood. These TCRs come from a person under 30 with COVID-19, enrolled during active disease. The CDR3 runs from the conserved cysteine through the conserved F or W. The D gene is left open where the match is weak. Clone sizes are given selectively: once, few, many, or a class where the clone is expanded.

abundance: -; d_gene: TRBD1; j_gene: TRBJ2-2; v_gene: TRBV29-1; CDR3nt: TGCAGCGTTGGACAGGGTCCCGGGGAGCTGTTTTTT; CDR3aa: CSVGQGPGELFF
abundance: few; d_gene: TRBD2; j_gene: TRBJ2-1; v_gene: TRBV7-8; CDR3nt: TGTGCCAGCAGCTCCGGGACTAGCTTCTACAATGAGCAGTTCTTC; CDR3aa: CASSSGTSFYNEQFF
abundance: -; d_gene: -; j_gene: TRBJ2-5; v_gene: TRBV5-5; CDR3nt: TGTGCCAGCAGCTTTTTGAGGGAGGATTACTTC; CDR3aa: CASSFLREDYF
abundance: -; d_gene: -; j_gene: TRBJ2-3; v_gene: TRBV2; CDR3nt: TGTGCCAGCAGTAAGACAGTTAGCACAGATACGCAGTATTTT; CDR3aa: CASSKTVSTDTQYF
abundance: -; d_gene: TRBD2; j_gene: TRBJ2-1; v_gene: TRBV19; CDR3nt: TGTGCCAGTAGTATTGCCCTCTCCGGGACTAGCGTGCAGTTCTTC; CDR3aa: CASSIALSGTSVQFF
abundance: -; d_gene: -; j_gene: TRBJ2-1; v_gene: TRBV6-4; CDR3nt: TGTGCCAGCAGCACAGACTATCCCTACAATGAGCAGTTCTTC; CDR3aa: CASSTDYPYNEQFF
abundance: -; d_gene: -; j_gene: TRBJ1-2; v_gene: TRBV18; CDR3nt: TGTGCCAGCTCACCACAGGATCCTCCAGGCTATGGCTACACCTTC; CDR3aa: CASSPQDPPGYGYTF
abundance: -; d_gene: -; j_gene: TRBJ2-3; v_gene: TRBV5-8; CDR3nt: TGTGCCAGCAGCTTGGGTCAGGGCCGCACAGATACGCAGTATTTT; CDR3aa: CASSLGQGRTDTQYF
abundance: -; d_gene: TRBD1; j_gene: TRBJ1-1; v_gene: TRBV9; CDR3nt: TGTGCCAGCAGCGTAGACAGGGGCGGAGTTACGAACACTGAAGCTTTCTTT; CDR3aa: CASSVDRGGVTNTEAFF
abundance: -; d_gene: TRBD1; j_gene: TRBJ2-5; v_gene: TRBV2; CDR3nt: TGTGCCAGCAGGACAGGGGGGCCCCAAGAGACCCAGTACTTC; CDR3aa: CASRTGGPQETQYF
abundance: -; d_gene: TRBD1; j_gene: TRBJ1-6; v_gene: TRBV27; CDR3nt: TGTGCCAGCAGTTGGGACAGGGGTTATAGCTCCTATAATTCACCCCTCCACTTT; CDR3aa: CASSWDRGYSSYNSPLHF
abundance: -; d_gene: -; j_gene: TRBJ2-5; v_gene: TRBV5-1; CDR3nt: TGCGCCAGCAGCTTGCTACTCGGAGAGACCCAGTACTTC; CDR3aa: CASSLLLGETQYF
abundance: -; d_gene: -; j_gene: TRBJ1-1; v_gene: TRBV29-1; CDR3nt: TGCAGCGTTAAAGAGGGGAGCACTGAAGCTTTCTTT; CDR3aa: CSVKEGSTEAFF
abundance: -; d_gene: -; j_gene: TRBJ2-7; v_gene: TRBV7-2; CDR3nt: TGTGCCAGCAGTCAGTCGGTGGGAGTTCCCCTCGAGCAGTACTTC; CDR3aa: CASSQSVGVPLEQYF
abundance: once; d_gene: -; j_gene: TRBJ2-1; v_gene: TRBV29-1; CDR3nt: TGCAGCGTCGATCTTTGGCAGGCTGACAATGAGCAGTTCTTC; CDR3aa: CSVDLWQADNEQFF
abundance: -; d_gene: TRBD2; j_gene: TRBJ2-1; v_gene: TRBV11-3; CDR3nt: TGTGCCAGCAGCTTCCGGACTAGCGGGAATTTCCATGAGCAGTTCTTC; CDR3aa: CASSFRTSGNFHEQFF
abundance: -; d_gene: -; j_gene: TRBJ2-1; v_gene: TRBV19; CDR3nt: TGTGCCAGTAGTTTGGTCGGGAGCCATGAGCAGTTCTTC; CDR3aa: CASSLVGSHEQFF
abundance: -; d_gene: TRBD1; j_gene: TRBJ1-1; v_gene: TRBV29-1; CDR3nt: TGCAGCGGCGGGACAGCTATGAACACTGAAGCTTTCTTT; CDR3aa: CSGGTAMNTEAFF
abundance: -; d_gene: TRBD2; j_gene: TRBJ2-1; v_gene: TRBV5-1; CDR3nt: TGCGCCAGCAGCTTGGGGGGACTAGCGGGGATCAATGAGCAGTTCTTC; CDR3aa: CASSLGGLAGINEQFF
abundance: -; d_gene: TRBD1; j_gene: TRBJ1-5; v_gene: TRBV19; CDR3nt: TGTGCCAGTAGTCTTAGACAGGGTAATCAGCCCCAGCATTTT; CDR3aa: CASSLRQGNQPQHF
abundance: -; d_gene: TRBD2; j_gene: TRBJ2-7; v_gene: TRBV28; CDR3nt: TGTGCCAGCAGTAGCGGGAGCTCCTACGAGCAGTACTTC; CDR3aa: CASSSGSSYEQYF
abundance: -; d_gene: TRBD2; j_gene: TRBJ2-3; v_gene: TRBV11-2; CDR3nt: TGTGCCAGCAGCTTAGACCGGACTAGGAGGGGAGATACGCAGTATTTT; CDR3aa: CASSLDRTRRGDTQYF
abundance: -; d_gene: TRBD1; j_gene: TRBJ1-5; v_gene: TRBV6-2/TRBV6-3; CDR3nt: TGTGCCAGCAGTTATTCAGGGGGAGTTCAGCCCCAGCATTTT; CDR3aa: CASSYSGGVQPQHF
abundance: -; d_gene: TRBD2; j_gene: TRBJ2-3; v_gene: TRBV6-2/TRBV6-3; CDR3nt: TGTGCCAGCAGTTATGGGCGAGCGGGAGGCCGCCGGGGGGATCCAGATACGCAGTATTTT; CDR3aa: CASSYGRAGGRRGDPDTQYF
abundance: -; d_gene: TRBD2; j_gene: TRBJ2-3; v_gene: TRBV7-3; CDR3nt: TGTGCCAGCAGCTTAGGACTAGCGGGAGGTGATACGCAGTATTTT; CDR3aa: CASSLGLAGGDTQYF
abundance: -; d_gene: -; j_gene: TRBJ2-7; v_gene: TRBV23-1; CDR3nt: TGCGCCAGCAGTCTATTGGCAGGGGAGCCCTCGGAGCAGTACTTC; CDR3aa: CASSLLAGEPSEQYF
abundance: -; d_gene: -; j_gene: TRBJ2-7; v_gene: TRBV19; CDR3nt: TGTGCCAGTAGTGCTCGTAGGAGCGGGACAACCCTCTACGAGCAGTACTTC; CDR3aa: CASSARRSGTTLYEQYF
abundance: once; d_gene: TRBD1; j_gene: TRBJ2-2; v_gene: TRBV19; CDR3nt: TGTGCCAGTAGTATCCATCCGGGACAGGGTTACACCGGGGAGCTGTTTTTT; CDR3aa: CASSIHPGQGYTGELFF
abundance: -; d_gene: -; j_gene: TRBJ2-7; v_gene: TRBV6-1; CDR3nt: TGTGCCAGCAGTGAAGCTATCCCCTACGAGCAGTACTTC; CDR3aa: CASSEAIPYEQYF
abundance: -; d_gene: TRBD2; j_gene: TRBJ2-2; v_gene: TRBV5-4; CDR3nt: TGTGCCAGCAGCCCGACTAGCGGCACGAACACCGGGGAGCTGTTTTTT; CDR3aa: CASSPTSGTNTGELFF
abundance: -; d_gene: -; j_gene: TRBJ2-6; v_gene: TRBV19; CDR3nt: TGTGCCAGTAGTGCCTCGCTTGCAGGGACTGGGGCCAACGTCCTGACTTTC; CDR3aa: CASSASLAGTGANVLTF
abundance: -; d_gene: -; j_gene: TRBJ2-7; v_gene: TRBV2; CDR3nt: TGTGCCAGCAGGGGGCTGGCAAACGGCTACGAGCAGTACTTC; CDR3aa: CASRGLANGYEQYF
abundance: once; d_gene: TRBD1; j_gene: TRBJ2-1; v_gene: TRBV5-1; CDR3nt: TGCGCCAGCGGGGACAGGGGGAATGAGCAGTTCTTC; CDR3aa: CASGDRGNEQFF
abundance: -; d_gene: -; j_gene: TRBJ1-6; v_gene: TRBV11-2; CDR3nt: TGTGCCAGCAGCTTAGAAATTTCCGATTCACCCCTCCACTTT; CDR3aa: CASSLEISDSPLHF
abundance: -; d_gene: TRBD1; j_gene: TRBJ2-7; v_gene: TRBV6-9; CDR3nt: TGTGCCAGCCTCTGTCGGCAGGGGGAAAGCTACGAGCAGTACTTC; CDR3aa: CASLCRQGESYEQYF
abundance: -; d_gene: -; j_gene: TRBJ2-5; v_gene: TRBV14; CDR3nt: TGTGCCAGCAGCCAAGAAATGTTCGCGACTATCCAAGAGACCCAGTACTTC; CDR3aa: CASSQEMFATIQETQYF
abundance: -; d_gene: -; j_gene: TRBJ1-2; v_gene: TRBV9; CDR3nt: TGTGCCAGCAGCGTAGGACAGGCCCCCGACTATGGCTACACCTTC; CDR3aa: CASSVGQAPDYGYTF
abundance: -; d_gene: -; j_gene: TRBJ1-6; v_gene: TRBV28; CDR3nt: TGTGCCAGCAGTCTAGACCGCCTCTCACCCCTCCACTTT; CDR3aa: CASSLDRLSPLHF